This T cell receptor (beta chain) derives from a study of shared clonotypes between healthy human individuals. Germline lookup yields CDR1 MGHDK and CDR2 SYGVNS. The CDR3 length is 11 residues. V was shortened by 3 bases and J by 13 bases, with 10 bases between the two germline ends. Sequenced by immunoSEQ multiplex PCR; TCRdb stores in-frame clones only, minus some. The data hold over a million clones, with 70% to 80% observed a single time. Specimen: memory CD4+ T cells sorted from blood. Stated subset: CD45RA-negative fraction. This clonotype originated in a man between 18 and 29 years old in good health. V is TRBV25-1 and J is TRBJ2-1, with D tentatively TRBD1 or TRBD2 (5 bases each). This CDR3 is CASSDPGLQFF. CDR3 nucleotide sequence: TGTGCCAGCAGTGACCCGGGGCTACAGTTCTTC.